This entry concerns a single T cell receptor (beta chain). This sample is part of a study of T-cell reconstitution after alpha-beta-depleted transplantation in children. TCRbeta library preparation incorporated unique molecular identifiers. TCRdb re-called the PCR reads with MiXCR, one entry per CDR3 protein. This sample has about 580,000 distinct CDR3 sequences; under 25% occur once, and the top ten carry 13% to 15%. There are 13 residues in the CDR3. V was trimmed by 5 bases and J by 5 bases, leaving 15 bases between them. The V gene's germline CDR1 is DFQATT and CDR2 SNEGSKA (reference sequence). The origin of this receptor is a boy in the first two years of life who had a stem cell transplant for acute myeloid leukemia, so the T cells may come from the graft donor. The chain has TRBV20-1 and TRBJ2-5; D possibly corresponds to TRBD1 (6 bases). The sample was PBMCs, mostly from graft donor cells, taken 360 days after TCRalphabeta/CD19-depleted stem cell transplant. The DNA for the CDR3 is TGCAGTGCTGGATCCCCAGGGGACGAGACCCAGTACTTC. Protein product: CSAGSPGDETQYF.